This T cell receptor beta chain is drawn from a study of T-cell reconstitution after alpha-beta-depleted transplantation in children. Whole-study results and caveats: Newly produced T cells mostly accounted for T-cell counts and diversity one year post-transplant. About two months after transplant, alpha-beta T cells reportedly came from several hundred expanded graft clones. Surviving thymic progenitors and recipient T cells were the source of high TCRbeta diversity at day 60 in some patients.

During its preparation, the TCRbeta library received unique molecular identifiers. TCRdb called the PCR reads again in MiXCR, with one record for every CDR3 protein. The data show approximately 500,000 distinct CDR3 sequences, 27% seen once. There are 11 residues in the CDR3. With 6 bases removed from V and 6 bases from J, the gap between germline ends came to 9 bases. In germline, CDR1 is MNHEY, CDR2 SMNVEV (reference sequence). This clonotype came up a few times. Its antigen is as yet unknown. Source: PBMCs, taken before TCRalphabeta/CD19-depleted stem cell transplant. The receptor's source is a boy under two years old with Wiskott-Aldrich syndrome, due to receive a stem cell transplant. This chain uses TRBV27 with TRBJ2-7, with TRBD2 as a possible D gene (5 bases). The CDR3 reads CASSDYLEQYF. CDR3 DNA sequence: TGTGCCAGCAGCGACTACCTCGAGCAGTACTTC.